This T cell receptor beta chain was obtained from a study of blood T cell repertoires in COVID-19 (TCRdb year 2020). Regarding the study in general: Samples from collaborators originated in the United States, Italy and Spain and spanned both the acute and convalescent phases of COVID-19. The prospective study material was composed of cDNA or gDNA derived from T cells, B-cell-depleted T cells, or PBMCs. Deeply sampled blood TCRbeta repertoires from subjects exposed to, actively infected with, or recovered from COVID-19 were included in the dataset. Sample metadata almost always included a de-identified subject ID, COVID-19 status, age in years and sex. Where available, HLA class I and class II types were obtained from metadata supplied by the sample provider rather than from assay-based typing. The samples were drawn from two sources: the first 160 participants of the ongoing ImmuneRACE study, and about 1,300 subjects contributed by 6 global collaborators. The repertoires were released in a freely available public database meant as a resource for research on the immune response to SARS-CoV-2. What the research found in general, with its limitations: How much clinical and demographic metadata was included differed by source and by participant, and the metadata was provided uncurated.

The immunoSEQ Assay, a bias-controlled multiplex PCR, was used to amplify TCRbeta CDR3 regions from genomic DNA. The source study handled its data this way. The number of nucleated cells in each sample was estimated from the amplification of reference gene primers within the assay. Sequence reads were collapsed and filtered to measure the absolute abundance of every unique TCRbeta CDR3 rearrangement. For each sample, productive Simpson clonality was calculated as the square root of Simpson's diversity index across productive rearrangements. TCRdb mirrors the immuneACCESS table, restricted to in-frame sequences. Some clones are absent from its copies; in checked studies, under half trace to an unresolved V gene, and the reason for the others is unknown. Clone size and V and J calls were adopted from that table, with D and trimming inferred from the DNA. This sample gives approximately 170,000 clones in total; around 67% of them show up just once. The ten most abundant clones make up around 2.9% of the sample.

About this clone itself: Its antigen is currently not known. Base qualities are not at hand, and no much larger clone is one base apart.

Each collaborating institution followed its own protocols to collect whole blood in K2EDTA tubes. For TCRbeta analysis, collaborator samples were shipped as frozen whole blood, as isolated PBMCs, or as DNA extracted from either sample type. V loses 1 base of germline sequence and J loses 2 bases, and the interval between the two ends is 10 bases. The CDR1 and CDR2 encoded by the germline V gene are KGHDR and SFDVKD. The CDR3, from cysteine to phenylalanine, totals 15 residues. This entry keeps only the CDR3 DNA: 45 bases, framed from base 1. This sequence uses TRBV24-1 and TRBJ2-5, with TRBD1 tentatively as D gene (6 bases match). The material sequenced was peripheral blood. This sequence originates from a woman of 80 years or more with acute or convalescent COVID-19. The CDR3 corresponds to CATSDFTGTQETQYF. The bases read TGTGCCACCAGTGATTTTACAGGGACGCAAGAGACCCAGTACTTC.